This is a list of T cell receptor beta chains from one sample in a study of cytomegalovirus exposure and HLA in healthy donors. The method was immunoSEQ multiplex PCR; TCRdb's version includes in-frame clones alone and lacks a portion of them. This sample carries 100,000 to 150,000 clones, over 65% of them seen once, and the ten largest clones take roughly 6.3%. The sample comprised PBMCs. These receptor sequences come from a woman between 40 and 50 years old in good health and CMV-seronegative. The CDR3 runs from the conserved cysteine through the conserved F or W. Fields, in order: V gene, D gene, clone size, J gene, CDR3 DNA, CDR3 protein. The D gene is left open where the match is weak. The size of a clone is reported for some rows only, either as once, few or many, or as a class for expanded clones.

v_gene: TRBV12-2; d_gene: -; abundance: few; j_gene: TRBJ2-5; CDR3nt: TGTGCAAGTCGCTCCCCCCGGAATCGACTAGCGCGGTTTGTGGAGACCCAGTACTTC; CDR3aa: CASRSPRNRLARFVETQYF
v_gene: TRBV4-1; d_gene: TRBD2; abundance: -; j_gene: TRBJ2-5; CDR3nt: TGCGCCAGCAGCCAAGAGGCGTGGGAGGGCCGGTTGGGAGAGACCCAGTACTTC; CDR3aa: CASSQEAWEGRLGETQYF
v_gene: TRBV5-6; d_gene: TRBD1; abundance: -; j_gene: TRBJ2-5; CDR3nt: TGTGCCAGCAGCTTTTCGGGACAGGGACCTCAAGAGACCCAGTACTTC; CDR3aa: CASSFSGQGPQETQYF
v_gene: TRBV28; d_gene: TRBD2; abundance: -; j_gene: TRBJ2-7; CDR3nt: TGTGCCAGCAGCCGGGACTACTACGAGCAGTACTTC; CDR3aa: CASSRDYYEQYF
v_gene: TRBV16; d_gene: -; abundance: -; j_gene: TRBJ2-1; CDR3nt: TGTGCCAGCAGCCAATCGCGAGGAAATGAGCAGTTCTTC; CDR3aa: CASSQSRGNEQFF
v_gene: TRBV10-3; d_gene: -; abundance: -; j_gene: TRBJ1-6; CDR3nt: TGTGCCATCAGTGAGGAAGGGGACCCGCGGGGCTCCTATAATTCACCCCTCCACTTT; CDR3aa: CAISEEGDPRGSYNSPLHF
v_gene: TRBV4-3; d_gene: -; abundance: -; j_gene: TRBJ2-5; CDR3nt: TGCGCCAGCAGCCCCCAGGACAGCCCCCAAGAGACCCAGTACTTC; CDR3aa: CASSPQDSPQETQYF
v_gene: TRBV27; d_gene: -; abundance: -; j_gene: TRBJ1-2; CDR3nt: TGTGCCAGCAGTTTATCGGCGGGAGGTGGCTACACCTTC; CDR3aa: CASSLSAGGGYTF
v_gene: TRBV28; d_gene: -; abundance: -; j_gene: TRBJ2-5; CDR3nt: TGTGCCAGCCGGGCCTCTACAGGAACGTACCAAGAGACCCAGTACTTC; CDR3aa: CASRASTGTYQETQYF
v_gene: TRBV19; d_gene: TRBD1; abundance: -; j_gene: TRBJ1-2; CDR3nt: TGTGCCAGTAGTCGGGACAGTAACTATGGCTACACCTTC; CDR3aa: CASSRDSNYGYTF
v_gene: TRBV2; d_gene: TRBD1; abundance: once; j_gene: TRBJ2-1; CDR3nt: TGTGCCAGCAGTGCCGAGACAGGGGGCTACAATGAGCAGTTCTTC; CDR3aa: CASSAETGGYNEQFF
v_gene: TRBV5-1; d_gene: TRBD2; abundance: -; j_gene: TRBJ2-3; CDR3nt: TGCGCCAGCAGCTTGGAGTGGACTAGCGGGGGCGATACGCAGTATTTT; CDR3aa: CASSLEWTSGGDTQYF
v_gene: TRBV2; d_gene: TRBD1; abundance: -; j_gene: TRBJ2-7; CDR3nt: TGTGCCAGCAGTGACCCCGGGACAGTGAACGAGCAGTACTTC; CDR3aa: CASSDPGTVNEQYF
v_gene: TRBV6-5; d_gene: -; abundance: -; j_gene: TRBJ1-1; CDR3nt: TGTGCCAGCAGCCCCGCACCGGGGGGCGGCACTGAAGCTTTCTTT; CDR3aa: CASSPAPGGGTEAFF
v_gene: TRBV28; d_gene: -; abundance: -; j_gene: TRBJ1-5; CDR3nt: TGTGCCAGCAGCCTGGGGGGGAGCAATCAGCCCCAGCATTTT; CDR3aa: CASSLGGSNQPQHF
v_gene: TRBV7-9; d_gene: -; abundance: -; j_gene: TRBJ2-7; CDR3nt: TGTGCCAGCAGCTTACCCCAGAGCGGCGAGCAGTACTTC; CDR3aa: CASSLPQSGEQYF
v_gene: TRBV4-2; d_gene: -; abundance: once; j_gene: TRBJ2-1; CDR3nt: TGTGCCAGCAGCCAAGGTCTGAGGAGCTCCTACAATGAGCAGTTCTTC; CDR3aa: CASSQGLRSSYNEQFF
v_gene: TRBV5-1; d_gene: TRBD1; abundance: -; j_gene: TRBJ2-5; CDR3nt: TGCGCCAGCAGCTTTGGACAGGGGCAAGAGACCCAGTACTTC; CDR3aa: CASSFGQGQETQYF
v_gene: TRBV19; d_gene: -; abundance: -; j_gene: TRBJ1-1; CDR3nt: TGTGCCAGTAGTATAACTGACACTGAAGCTTTCTTT; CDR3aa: CASSITDTEAFF
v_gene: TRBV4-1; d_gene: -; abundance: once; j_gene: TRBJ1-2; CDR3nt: TGCGCCAGCAGCCACTCCGGTTATGGCTACACCTTC; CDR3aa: CASSHSGYGYTF
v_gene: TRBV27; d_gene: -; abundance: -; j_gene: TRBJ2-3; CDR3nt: TGTGCCAGCCTCAAGCTTGACACAGATACGCAGTATTTT; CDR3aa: CASLKLDTDTQYF
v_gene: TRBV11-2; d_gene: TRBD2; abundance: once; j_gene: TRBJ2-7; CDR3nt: TGTGCCAGCAGCCAAGAAGCGGGAGGGCCTAGTGAGCAGTACTTC; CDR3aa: CASSQEAGGPSEQYF
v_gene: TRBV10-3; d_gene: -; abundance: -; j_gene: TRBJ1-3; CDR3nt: TGTGCCATCAGTGCCAGTCAGTCTGGAAACACCATATATTTT; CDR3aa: CAISASQSGNTIYF
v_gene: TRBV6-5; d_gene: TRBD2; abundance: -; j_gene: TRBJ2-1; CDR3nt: TGTGCCAGCAGTTACTCGAGTAGCGGGAGTGATCCTGAGCAGTTCTTC; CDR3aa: CASSYSSSGSDPEQFF
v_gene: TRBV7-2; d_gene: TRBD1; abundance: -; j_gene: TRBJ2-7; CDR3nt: TGTGCCAGCAGCCATCGGACAGGAGACTACGAGCAGTACTTC; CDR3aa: CASSHRTGDYEQYF